Presented here are 10 T cell receptor beta chains from one specimen sequenced in a study of blood T cells in healthy people across ages. The authors ran a second PCR of about 6 to 11 cycles using a sample-barcoded 5' primer and a J-beta primer mix. One entry per CDR3 protein, called by TCRdb with MiXCR from the 5' RACE reads. This sample has roughly 570,000 distinct CDR3 sequences; 27% occur once, and the top ten carry roughly 18%. The sample consisted of blood. Receptors originate from a woman between 65 and 79 years old in good health.

The J gene is TRBJ2-5, the V gene TRBV20-1; perhaps TRBD2 as D (7 bases). The V gene's germline CDR1 is DFQATT and CDR2 SNEGSKA (reference sequence). The ends were cut back, 4 bases at V and 7 bases at J, with 22 bases in the middle. The CDR3 consists of 15 residues. The CDR3 region has the DNA TGCAGTGCTACTCTAGCGGTGGGGGCATCAGGGACCCAGTACTTC. As protein: CSATLAVGASGTQYF.

The chain combines TRBV6-2 or TRBV6-3 with TRBJ2-1; D is possibly TRBD2 (6 bases). Germline loops: CDR1 MNHEY, CDR2 SVGEGT. This CDR3 is 12 amino acids long. The V gene lost 7 bases and the J gene lost 4 bases, with 8 bases spanning the gap. CDR3 loop: CASTAGYNEQFF. The CDR3 coding sequence is TGTGCCAGCACGGCGGGGTACAATGAGCAGTTCTTC.

This clonotype was recorded at least ten times. The CDR3 bases are TGTGCCAGCAGTTACGTAACAGGACAAGAGACCCAGTACTTC. Protein sequence: CASSYVTGQETQYF. The V and J genes are TRBV6-2 or TRBV6-3 and TRBJ2-5, with D possibly TRBD1 on 5 matching bases. The CDR3 length is 14 residues. V lost 2 bases, J lost 2 bases, and 9 bases lay in between. Germline V gives CDR1 MNHEY, CDR2 SVGEGT.

This chain links TRBV5-1 with TRBJ2-7, with TRBD2 as a possible D gene (6 bases). The germline V gene encodes CDR1 SGHRS and CDR2 YFSETQ. There are 15 residues in the CDR3. The V end was cut by 3 bases, the J end by 3 bases, with 16 bases between. The CDR3 DNA sequence: TGCGCCAGCAGCTCCCTGGGGGGACTCGGCTACGAGCAGTACTTC. Translated: CASSSLGGLGYEQYF.

The chain has TRBV29-1 and TRBJ2-7; unclear D gene. This CDR3 region has 13 residues. CDR1 and CDR2 (germline): SQVTM, ANQGSEA. Between the trimmed V and J ends, which lost 3 bases and 2 bases, there was a span of 11 bases. The DNA for the CDR3 is TGCAGCGTTGATGGAGTCGGCGCCTACGAGCAGTACTTC. Translating gives CSVDGVGAYEQYF.

The chain joins TRBV20-1 to TRBJ1-4; the D is unclear. V lost 5 bases and J 8 bases, leaving 18 bases between the germline ends. From germline, CDR1 is DFQATT and CDR2 SNEGSKA (reference sequence). The CDR3 totals 14 residues. The CDR3 reads CSASIRARGEKLFF. Written as DNA, the CDR3 is TGCAGTGCTTCCATCCGGGCCAGAGGCGAAAAACTGTTTTTT.

In its sample, this clonotype was seen a few times. The chain uses TRBV6-5 and TRBJ2-5; 7 positions agree with TRBD1. The CDR3 sequence is 15 residues long. CDR1 and CDR2 from the germline V gene are MNHEY and SVGAGI. V lost 0 bases to trimming and J lost 3 bases; unmatched junction nucleotides: 4. The CDR3: CASSYSGTVKETQYF. CDR3 DNA: TGTGCCAGCAGTTACTCCGGGACAGTTAAAGAGACCCAGTACTTC.

Only a few counts were recorded for this clonotype. The chain uses TRBV9 and TRBJ2-3; 7 nucleotides agree with TRBD2. The CDR3 extends over 15 amino acids. V shed 3 bases, J shed 0 bases, and the junction held 4 bases outside the gene matches. CDR1 and CDR2 from the germline V gene are SGDLS and YYNGEE. Here the CDR3 reads CASSGGGFSTDTQYF. The CDR3 bases are TGTGCCAGCAGCGGCGGGGGTTTTAGCACAGATACGCAGTATTTT.

This clonotype was observed a handful of times. The V gene is TRBV6-1, the J gene TRBJ1-3, with a possible D match to TRBD1 (6 bases). The ends were cut back, 6 bases at V and 9 bases at J, with 24 bases in the middle. The germline V gene has CDR1 MNHNS and CDR2 SASEGT. CDR3 length equals 16 residues. The CDR3 DNA reads as TGTGCCAGCAGCGCGGGGGGCGGAGAGCTTGGGAGCACCATATATTTT. Protein sequence: CASSAGGGELGSTIYF.

This chain joins TRBV6-2 or TRBV6-3 and TRBJ2-3, with 7 bases aligning to TRBD1. Germline V lookup: CDR1 MNHEY, CDR2 SVGEGT. CDR3 size: 15 residues. After removal of 6 bases from V and 3 bases from J, the junction contained 9 bases not matched to a gene. The CDR3 reads CASRRTGGRTDTQYF. The DNA of the CDR3 is TGTGCCAGCAGAAGGACAGGCGGTAGGACAGATACGCAGTATTTT.